Following are 11 T cell receptor beta chains from one sample sequenced in a study of siplizumab effects on memory and regulatory T cells. Assay used: immunoSEQ multiplex PCR; TCRdb lists only in-frame clones, some missing. The sample has about 70,000 clones, 88% seen once; the top ten hold 1.7%. The sequenced sample was Tregs sorted from blood. The source is a human donor in good health.

This chain uses TRBV29-1 with TRBJ1-5; D is undetermined. This CDR3 is built from 12 residues. The V gene lost 4 bases and the J gene lost 4 bases, with 8 bases spanning the gap. Germline-derived CDR1 and CDR2 are SQVTM and ANQGSEA. The CDR3 coding sequence is TGCAGCGTTGGATCCGGGAATCAGCCCCAGCATTTT. Residues: CSVGSGNQPQHF.

V is TRBV7-3 and J is TRBJ2-1; 12 nucleotides line up with TRBD2. V shed 4 bases and J 4 bases; nucleotides not matched to a gene: 2. The CDR3 runs to 15 residues. Germline CDR1 and CDR2: SGHTA and FQGTGA. The CDR3 DNA reads TGTGCCAGCAGCTCGGGACTAGCGGGTTACAATGAGCAGTTCTTC. Amino acids: CASSSGLAGYNEQFF.

The chain combines TRBV7-6 with TRBJ2-1, with TRBD2 identical over 15 bases. Germline V lookup: CDR1 SGHVS, CDR2 FNYEAQ. The J segment lost 8 bases and the V segment lost 1 base, leaving 9 bases of the junction unmatched. This CDR3 is built from 18 residues. As DNA, the CDR3 is TGTGCCAGCAGCTTAGGACTCTGGACTAGCGGGAGGGTGGATGAGCAGTTCTTC. This gives the protein CASSLGLWTSGRVDEQFF.

The J gene is TRBJ2-1, the V gene TRBV4-2; 9 bases line up with TRBD2. J gave up 9 bases and V 0 bases, and 9 bases lay outside the gene matches. CDR3 size: 16 residues. Germline assignment: CDR1 LGHNA and CDR2 YNFKEQ. CDR3 region: CASSQEIAGVGGEQFF. CDR3 sequence (DNA): TGTGCCAGCAGCCAAGAAATAGCGGGAGTCGGGGGTGAGCAGTTCTTC.

The V and J genes are TRBV7-2 and TRBJ2-7; maybe TRBD1 (5 bases). From germline, CDR1 is SGHTA and CDR2 FQGNSA. CDR3 length equals 13 residues. V lost 0 bases to trimming and J lost 7 bases, with 10 bases between them. CDR3 region: CASSLAGRDEQYF. The CDR3 DNA is TGTGCCAGCAGCTTAGCGGGCAGGGATGAGCAGTACTTC.

This clone appeared a single time. This chain joins TRBV5-1 and TRBJ2-3; 9 positions agree with TRBD2. CDR3 length: 16 residues. Germline CDR1 and CDR2: SGHRS and YFSETQ. Losses at the gene ends were 4 bases for V and 0 bases for J; bases not matched to a gene: 6. CDR3 in DNA: TGCGCCAGCAGCCATGGACTAGCGAGAAGCACAGATACGCAGTATTTT. Its translation: CASSHGLARSTDTQYF.

The chain recombines TRBV1 with TRBJ2-7; TRBD2, as called in the table, went unchecked against the DNA. TRBV1 is reported as a pseudogene. CDR3 size: 12 residues. CDR3 loop: CTSSQGRNEQYF. The CDR3 DNA reads TGCACCAGCAGCCAAGGTAGAAACGAGCAGTACTTC.

J is TRBJ1-2 and V is TRBV7-9; D is uncertain. The CDR3 loop spans 14 amino acids. The germline V gene has CDR1 SEHNR and CDR2 FQNEAQ (reference sequence). Deletions cut 1 base from V and 8 bases from J, with 14 bases between. In DNA, the CDR3 is TGTGCCAGCAGCTTAGTCGAGGCAGCCCGGGGCTACACCTTC. It yields the protein CASSLVEAARGYTF.

This clone was seen only a few times. V is TRBV4-1 and J is TRBJ2-3; no firm D call. V was pared by 4 bases and J by 0 bases, with 14 bases between. CDR3 length: 16 amino acids. CDR1 is MGHRA and CDR2 is YSYEKL in the germline V gene. The CDR3 sequence: CASSRIMTLSTDTQYF. Written as DNA, the CDR3 is TGCGCCAGCAGCCGGATTATGACACTTAGCACAGATACGCAGTATTTT.

V is TRBV6-5 and J is TRBJ2-5; D not certain. The germline V gene has CDR1 MNHEY and CDR2 SVGAGI. Trimming took off 6 bases at V and 4 bases at J, with 12 bases between the two ends. The CDR3 totals 13 residues. The CDR3 loop is CASRVLGIETQYF. The CDR3 region has the DNA TGTGCCAGCAGGGTCCTAGGAATAGAGACCCAGTACTTC.

The chain is built from TRBV18 and TRBJ2-1; maybe TRBD1 (6 bases). Trimming took off 6 bases at V and 3 bases at J, with 21 bases between the two ends. There are 17 residues in the CDR3. Germline V CDR1 and CDR2: KGHSH, LQKENI. The CDR3 loop is CASSQTHGQSNYNEQFF. The CDR3 DNA reads as TGTGCCAGCTCGCAAACCCACGGACAGAGCAACTACAATGAGCAGTTCTTC. Variable domain in full (rest from reference TRBV18 and TRBJ2-1): NAGVMQNPRHLVRRRGQEARLRCSPMKGHSHVYWYRQLPEEGLKFMVYLQKENIIDESGMPKERFSAEFPKEGPSILRIQQVVRGDSAAYFCASSQTHGQSNYNEQFFGPGTRLTVL.